Listed below are T cell receptor beta chains from one sample, sequenced in a study of blood T cell repertoires in COVID-19. Only in-frame clones appear in the TCRdb table, and some are missing; sequencing was by immunoSEQ multiplex PCR. This table holds roughly 150,000 clones, around 80% found once. Sequencing was performed on PBMCs or T cells enriched from blood (not recorded which). Receptors originate from a woman between 45 and 65 years old who had recovered from COVID-19. Each CDR3 is given with its conserved first and last residue. Fields, in order: CDR3 length, V gene, J gene, D gene, clone size, CDR3 DNA, CDR3 protein. The D gene is left open where the match is weak. Part of the rows lack a size; the others show once, few, many or a class for expanded clones.

14,TRBV15,TRBJ2-7,TRBD1,NA,TGTGCCACCAGCCGGGACAGGGTGTCCTACGAGCAGTACTTC,CATSRDRVSYEQYF
15,TRBV7-3,TRBJ2-1,TRBD2,few,TGTGCCAGCAGCCCGACTAGCGGGACTAACAATGAGCAGTTCTTC,CASSPTSGTNNEQFF
14,TRBV5-5,TRBJ1-2,NA,NA,TGTGCCAGCAGCTCACAGGGTAACTACTATGGCTACACCTTC,CASSSQGNYYGYTF
14,TRBV4-2,TRBJ2-2,NA,NA,TGTGCCAGCAGCCCTCCGTCCGGGGGCGGGGAGCTGTTTTTT,CASSPPSGGGELFF
14,TRBV5-8,TRBJ2-1,TRBD1,NA,TGTGCCAGCAGCTTGGACAGGGGGCGTTTTGAGCAGTTCTTC,CASSLDRGRFEQFF
14,TRBV11-3,TRBJ2-2,NA,NA,TGTGCCAGCAGCGAAGGGGGGAACACCGGGGAGCTGTTTTTT,CASSEGGNTGELFF
13,TRBV7-8,TRBJ2-3,NA,NA,TGTGCCAGCAGCTATCAGACTAGGGATACGCAGTATTTT,CASSYQTRDTQYF
17,TRBV12-5,TRBJ2-5,NA,NA,TGTGCTAGTGGTTTGGGATACTCAGGGGCCGACGGGGAGACCCAGTACTTC,CASGLGYSGADGETQYF
12,TRBV28,TRBJ1-3,NA,NA,TGTGCCAGCTTCGGGGCTGGAAACACCATATATTTT,CASFGAGNTIYF
11,TRBV21-1,TRBJ1-3,NA,NA,TGTGGCAGGGCGGCTGGAAACACCATATATTTT,CGRAAGNTIYF
13,TRBV2,TRBJ2-1,NA,NA,TGTGCCCCAGGGCAGGGAACCTACAATGAGCAGTTCTTC,CAPGQGTYNEQFF
13,TRBV28,TRBJ2-7,NA,NA,TGTGCCAGCACAGGCCATCGTCTTAACGAGCAGTACTTC,CASTGHRLNEQYF
11,TRBV7-9,TRBJ1-4,NA,NA,TGTGCCAGCGTCTCTGGGAGGGTACTGTTTTTT,CASVSGRVLFF
12,TRBV27,TRBJ1-4,NA,NA,TGTGCCAGCAGCCAGATACAGGGAAAACTGTTTTTT,CASSQIQGKLFF
13,TRBV30,TRBJ2-5,NA,NA,TGTGCCTGGAGTGCAGGGCCACCCGAGACCCAGTACTTC,CAWSAGPPETQYF
14,TRBV9,TRBJ2-5,NA,once,TGTGCCAGCAGTTACGGGGGTGGGGCAGAGACCCAGTACTTC,CASSYGGGAETQYF
14,TRBV5-1,TRBJ2-1,TRBD2,NA,TGCGCCAGCAGCTTGGATCCTAGCGGGGGCAGTCTGTTCTTC,CASSLDPSGGSLFF
16,TRBV21-1,TRBJ2-7,NA,once,TGTGCCAGCAACTCTCTCAGGTCTGGGTGCTCCTACGAGCAGTACTTC,CASNSLRSGCSYEQYF
15,TRBV6-5,TRBJ1-4,TRBD1,NA,TGTGCCAGCAGACCCCGACAGGGCGCTAATGAAAAACTGTTTTTT,CASRPRQGANEKLFF
13,TRBV19,TRBJ2-2,NA,NA,TGTGCCAGTACTCAGGTTCAGACCGGGGAGCTGTTTTTT,CASTQVQTGELFF
17,TRBV7-9,TRBJ1-6,NA,NA,TGTGCCAGCAGCTTGCTGAGTGGGGCAGGCGGTGGTGGACCCCTCCACTTT,CASSLLSGAGGGGPLHF
15,TRBV5-6,TRBJ1-1,NA,NA,TGTGCCAGCAGCTCAGTCGGGACACGACCCTTTGAAGCTTTCTTT,CASSSVGTRPFEAFF
15,TRBV30,TRBJ2-7,TRBD1,once,TGTGCCTGGAGTGTCAGGGACAGAGTATCCTACGAGCAGTACTTC,CAWSVRDRVSYEQYF
13,TRBV12-3/TRBV12-4,TRBJ1-2,NA,once,TGTGCCAGCAGTTCTCACAGGGTGGTCGGCTACACCTTC,CASSSHRVVGYTF
13,TRBV7-9,TRBJ1-2,TRBD1,NA,TGTGCCAGCAGCTTGGGACAGCTCTATGGCTACACCTTC,CASSLGQLYGYTF
15,TRBV9,TRBJ2-3,NA,NA,TGTGCCAGCAGCGTAGTCCCGTCTAGCACAGATACGCAGTATTTT,CASSVVPSSTDTQYF
17,TRBV10-2,TRBJ1-2,TRBD1,NA,TGCGCCAGCAGCACATTCCCAGGGGGGCCGCTTAACTATGGCTACACCTTC,CASSTFPGGPLNYGYTF
20,TRBV30,TRBJ1-2,TRBD1,NA,TGTGCCTGGACTGTACGGGACAGGGACCGCTTATTTCGCCCCCACTATGGCTACACCTTC,CAWTVRDRDRLFRPHYGYTF
13,TRBV28,TRBJ1-2,NA,NA,TGTGCCACCCCCGTGAGGAGGGGCTATGGCTACACCTTC,CATPVRRGYGYTF
15,TRBV19,TRBJ1-2,TRBD1,once,TGTGCCAGTAGTGGTACAGGGGGCGTCAACTATGGCTACACCTTC,CASSGTGGVNYGYTF
12,TRBV7-9,TRBJ2-3,NA,NA,TGTGCCAGCAGCTCTCCCGGGGATACGCAGTATTTT,CASSSPGDTQYF
14,TRBV29-1,TRBJ1-1,NA,NA,TGCAGCGTAGTTACAGATATCATGAACACTGAAGCTTTCTTT,CSVVTDIMNTEAFF
15,TRBV2,TRBJ1-2,NA,NA,TGTGCCAGCAGCGCCCAACTAATACTATTCTATGGCTACACCTTC,CASSAQLILFYGYTF
12,TRBV29-1,TRBJ2-2,NA,NA,TGCAGCGTGACTAGAAGGGCCGGGGAGCTGTTTTTT,CSVTRRAGELFF
13,TRBV19,TRBJ2-7,NA,NA,TGTGCCAGTAGTATCGAGCTTCCCTACGAGCAGTACTTC,CASSIELPYEQYF
16,TRBV11-3,TRBJ1-1,NA,few,TGTGCCAGCAACCGATACCCACAGGGCGGTGACACTGAAGCTTTCTTT,CASNRYPQGGDTEAFF
17,TRBV15,TRBJ2-2,NA,once,TGTGCCACCAGCAGAGATAGAGAGGGTCGCTTCTCCGGGGAGCTGTTTTTT,CATSRDREGRFSGELFF
15,TRBV6-6,TRBJ2-1,TRBD1,NA,TGTGCCAGCAGTAACCCGGGACAGACGAGCTCTGAGCAGTTCTTC,CASSNPGQTSSEQFF
14,TRBV6-5,TRBJ2-3,TRBD1,NA,TGTGCCAGCAACCGACAGGGGCGCACAGATACGCAGTATTTT,CASNRQGRTDTQYF
16,TRBV28,TRBJ2-7,TRBD1,NA,TGTGCCAGCAGTCCCCCCGGACAGGGTCGATTCTACGAGCAGTACTTC,CASSPPGQGRFYEQYF
13,TRBV6-5,TRBJ1-2,NA,NA,TGTGCCAGCAGTTACATGCAGGGGATAGGCTACACCTTC,CASSYMQGIGYTF
13,TRBV12-3/TRBV12-4,TRBJ1-5,NA,few,TGTGCCAGCAGGTCCACAGGGAATCAGCCCCAGCATTTT,CASRSTGNQPQHF
14,TRBV27,TRBJ2-7,TRBD1,NA,TGTGCCAGCAGTGTGGGGACAGGGACCTACGAGCAGTACTTC,CASSVGTGTYEQYF
13,TRBV12-3/TRBV12-4,TRBJ2-5,NA,NA,TGTGCCAGCAGTTTTCAGAACCAAGAGACCCAGTACTTC,CASSFQNQETQYF
13,TRBV3-1/TRBV3-2,TRBJ1-2,NA,few,TGTGCCAGCAGCCGCGGACAGAACTATGGCTACACCTTC,CASSRGQNYGYTF
15,TRBV28,TRBJ1-2,TRBD1,NA,TGTGCCAGCAGTCCGGACAGGGCATCTAACTATGGCTACACCTTC,CASSPDRASNYGYTF
12,TRBV10-1,TRBJ2-1,NA,NA,TGCGCCAGCAGTGATACCTACAATGAGCAGTTCTTC,CASSDTYNEQFF
13,TRBV10-3,TRBJ1-2,TRBD1,NA,TGTGCCATCAGTGAGACAGGGGGAATTGGCTACACCTTC,CAISETGGIGYTF
12,TRBV29-1,TRBJ2-5,NA,once,TGCAGCGTTGGGCAGGGTCATGAGACCCAGTACTTC,CSVGQGHETQYF
16,TRBV9,TRBJ2-4,NA,NA,TGTGCCAGCAGCGTGGGGCAGCAGATAGCCAAAAACATTCAGTACTTC,CASSVGQQIAKNIQYF
14,TRBV7-7,TRBJ2-5,NA,NA,TGTGCCAGCAGCAAGCAGGGGTATACAGAGACCCAGTACTTC,CASSKQGYTETQYF
15,TRBV10-3,TRBJ1-4,TRBD1,once,TGTGCCATCAGTCTCGGGACAGGGTCGAGTGAAAAACTGTTTTTT,CAISLGTGSSEKLFF
12,TRBV4-2,TRBJ1-6,NA,NA,TGTGCCAGCAGCCGAACAAATTCACCCCTCCACTTT,CASSRTNSPLHF
13,TRBV6-1,TRBJ2-5,NA,NA,TGTGCCAGCAGTGAAGACAGGTACGAGACCCAGTACTTC,CASSEDRYETQYF
13,TRBV6-5,TRBJ2-7,NA,NA,TGTGCCAGCAGGGAGGGTCTCTCCTACGAGCAGTACTTC,CASREGLSYEQYF
16,TRBV28,TRBJ1-1,NA,NA,TGTGCCAGCAGTATGGGGCAGGGTTTTCGTCGCACTGAAGCTTTCTTT,CASSMGQGFRRTEAFF